This TCR beta chain was captured by sequencing in a study of shared clonotypes between healthy human individuals. The germline CDR1 and CDR2 sequences are SGHTA and FQGNSA. The V end was cut by 1 base, the J end by 5 bases, with 5 bases between. The CDR3 length is 12 residues. Comment on this clone: Its antigen is unknown. Other DNA sequences of this sample code for an identical CDR3.

Study-wide findings and caveats: Although depth was large, rarefaction showed that sequencing of the sorted subsets was incomplete. The study found lower generation probabilities in non-shared clonotypes than in those shared by all four donors.

Sequenced by immunoSEQ multiplex PCR; TCRdb stores in-frame clones only, minus some. Among 2 million to 2.5 million clones listed, 80% to 95% were seen once. Sequencing was carried out using naive CD4+ T cells from PBMCs. Subset of the sample: CD45RA+ positively selected. This receptor was identified in a man aged 18 to 30 in good health. Some clones in this sample may be carry-over from other donors' samples. The gene calls are TRBV7-2 and TRBJ1-2; D remains unclear. In DNA form, the CDR3 reads TGTGCCAGCAGCTTAGGGGATTATGGCTACACCTTC. Translation: CASSLGDYGYTF.